This entry features one TCR beta chain sequence. The CDR3 is 15 residues long. V was cut by 1 base and J by 5 bases, with 15 bases left in between. In germline, CDR1 is SEHNR, CDR2 FQNEAQ (reference sequence). The sample belongs to a study of cytomegalovirus exposure and HLA in healthy donors. The study ran its PCR with 60 Vbeta and 13 Jbeta primers. Using immunoSEQ multiplex PCR, the repertoire was profiled, and TCRdb retains in-frame clones only, with some absent. This sample has 200,000 to 250,000 clones, with around 70% found just once. Material for sequencing was PBMCs. V usage is TRBV7-9 and J usage is TRBJ2-7, with a tentative D call TRBD2 (5 bases). The source of this sequence is a man aged 35-49 years in good health and CMV-seropositive. CDR3 region: CASSLGRFPRDEQYF. CDR3 nucleotides: TGTGCCAGCAGCTTAGGGAGGTTCCCTCGGGACGAGCAGTACTTC.